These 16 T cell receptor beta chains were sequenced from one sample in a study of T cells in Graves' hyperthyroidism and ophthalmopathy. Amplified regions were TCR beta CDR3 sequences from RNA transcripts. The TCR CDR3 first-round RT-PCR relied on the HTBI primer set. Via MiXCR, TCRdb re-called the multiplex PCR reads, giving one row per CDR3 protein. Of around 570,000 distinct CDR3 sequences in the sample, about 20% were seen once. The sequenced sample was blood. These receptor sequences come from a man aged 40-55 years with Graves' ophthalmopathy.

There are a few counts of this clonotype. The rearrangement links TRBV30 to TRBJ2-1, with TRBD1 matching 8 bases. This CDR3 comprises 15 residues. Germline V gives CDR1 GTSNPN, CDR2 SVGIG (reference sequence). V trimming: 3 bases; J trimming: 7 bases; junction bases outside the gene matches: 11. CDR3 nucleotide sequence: TGTGCCTGGAGCATCGGACAGGGAAGGGGGAATGAGCAGTTCTTC. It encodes CAWSIGQGRGNEQFF.

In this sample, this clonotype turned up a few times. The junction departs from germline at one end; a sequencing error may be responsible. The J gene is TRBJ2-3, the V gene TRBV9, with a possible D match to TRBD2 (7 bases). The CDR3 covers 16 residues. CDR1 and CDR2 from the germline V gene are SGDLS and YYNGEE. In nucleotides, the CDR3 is TGTGCCAGCGGCGTAGATAGGGGGGGCGGGACAGATACGCAGTATTTT. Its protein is CASGVDRGGGTDTQYF.

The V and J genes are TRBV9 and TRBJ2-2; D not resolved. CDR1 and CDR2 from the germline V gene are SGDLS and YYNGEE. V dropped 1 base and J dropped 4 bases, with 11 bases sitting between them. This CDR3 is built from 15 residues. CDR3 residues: CASSVTAFGTGELFF. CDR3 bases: TGTGCCAGCAGCGTAACTGCCTTCGGCACCGGGGAGCTGTTTTTT.

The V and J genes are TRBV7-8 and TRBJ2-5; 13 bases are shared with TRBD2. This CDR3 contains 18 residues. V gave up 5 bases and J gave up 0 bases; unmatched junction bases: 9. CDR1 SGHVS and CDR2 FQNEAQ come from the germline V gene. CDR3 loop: CASSPGTSGAPHQETQYF. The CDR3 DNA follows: TGTGCCAGCAGCCCGGGGACTAGCGGGGCCCCCCACCAAGAGACCCAGTACTTC.

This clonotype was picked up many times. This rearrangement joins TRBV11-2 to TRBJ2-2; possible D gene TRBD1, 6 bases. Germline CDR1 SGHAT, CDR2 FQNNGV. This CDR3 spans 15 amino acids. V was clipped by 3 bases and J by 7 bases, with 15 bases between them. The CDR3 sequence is CASSFLGQGYGELFF. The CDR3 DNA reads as TGTGCCAGCAGCTTCCTCGGGCAGGGGTACGGGGAGCTGTTTTTT.

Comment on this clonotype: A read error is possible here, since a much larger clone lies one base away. The CDR3 region has the DNA TGTGTCAGCAGTTTAAGGCAGGGCGCCGAGCAGTACTTC. This gives the protein CVSSLRQGAEQYF. This sequence joins TRBV12-3 or TRBV12-4 and TRBJ2-7; D might be TRBD1 (5 bases). CDR3 size: 13 residues.

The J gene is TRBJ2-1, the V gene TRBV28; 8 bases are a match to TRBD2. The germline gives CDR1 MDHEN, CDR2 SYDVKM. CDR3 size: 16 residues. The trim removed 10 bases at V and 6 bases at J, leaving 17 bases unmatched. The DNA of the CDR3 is TGTGCCACCAGACAGATCGGGGGGGGCCTATTCAATGAGCAGTTCTTC. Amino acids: CATRQIGGGLFNEQFF.

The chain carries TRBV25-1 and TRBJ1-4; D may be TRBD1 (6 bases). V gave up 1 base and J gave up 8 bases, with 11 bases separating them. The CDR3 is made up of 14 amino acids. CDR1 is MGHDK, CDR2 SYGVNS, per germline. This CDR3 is CASSELGGREKLFF. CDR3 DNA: TGTGCCAGCAGTGAATTGGGGGGGCGAGAAAAACTGTTTTTT.

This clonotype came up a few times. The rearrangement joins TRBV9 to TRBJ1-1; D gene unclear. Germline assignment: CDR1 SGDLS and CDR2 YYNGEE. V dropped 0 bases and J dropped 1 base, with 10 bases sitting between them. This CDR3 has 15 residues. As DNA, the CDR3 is TGTGCCAGCAGCGTAGCTACTTCCCCGAACACTGAAGCTTTCTTT. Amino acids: CASSVATSPNTEAFF.

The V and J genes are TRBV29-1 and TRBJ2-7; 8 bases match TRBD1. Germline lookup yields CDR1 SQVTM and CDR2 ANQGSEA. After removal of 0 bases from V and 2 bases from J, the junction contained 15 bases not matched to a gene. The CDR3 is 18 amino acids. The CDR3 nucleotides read TGCAGCGTTGAAGATATAAGACCGACAGGGGACCTCACCTACGAGCAGTACTTC. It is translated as CSVEDIRPTGDLTYEQYF.

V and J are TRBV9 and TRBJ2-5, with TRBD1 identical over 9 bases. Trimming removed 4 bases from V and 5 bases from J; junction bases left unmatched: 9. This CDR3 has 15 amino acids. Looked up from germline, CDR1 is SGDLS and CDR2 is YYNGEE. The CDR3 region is CASSTGTGLFETQYF. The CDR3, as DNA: TGTGCCAGCAGCACCGGGACAGGGCTTTTTGAGACCCAGTACTTC.

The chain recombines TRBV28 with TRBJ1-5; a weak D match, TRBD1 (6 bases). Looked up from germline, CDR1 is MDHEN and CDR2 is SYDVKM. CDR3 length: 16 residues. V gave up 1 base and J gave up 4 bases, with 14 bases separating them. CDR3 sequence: CASSLFSGGRNQPQHF. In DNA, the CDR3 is TGTGCCAGCAGTTTATTCTCGGGGGGCAGGAATCAGCCCCAGCATTTT. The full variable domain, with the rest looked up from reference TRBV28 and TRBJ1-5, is DVKVTQSSRYLVKRTGEKVFLECVQDMDHENMFWYRQDPGLGLRLIYFSYDVKMKEKGDIPEGYSVSREKKERFSLILESASTNQTSMYLCASSLFSGGRNQPQHFGDGTRLSIL.

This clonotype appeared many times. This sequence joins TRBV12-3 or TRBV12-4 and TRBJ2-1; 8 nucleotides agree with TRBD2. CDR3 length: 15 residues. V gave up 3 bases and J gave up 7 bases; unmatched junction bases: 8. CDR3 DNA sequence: TGTGCCAGCAGTTTTAGCGGGAAGAGCGGGAATGAGCAGTTCTTC. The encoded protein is CASSFSGKSGNEQFF.

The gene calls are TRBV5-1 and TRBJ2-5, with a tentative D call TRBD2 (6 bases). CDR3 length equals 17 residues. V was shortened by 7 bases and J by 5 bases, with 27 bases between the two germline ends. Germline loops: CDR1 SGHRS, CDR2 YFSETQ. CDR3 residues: CASQPGTGGPPLETQYF. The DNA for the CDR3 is TGCGCCAGCCAACCTGGGACTGGCGGCCCCCCCCTCGAGACCCAGTACTTC.

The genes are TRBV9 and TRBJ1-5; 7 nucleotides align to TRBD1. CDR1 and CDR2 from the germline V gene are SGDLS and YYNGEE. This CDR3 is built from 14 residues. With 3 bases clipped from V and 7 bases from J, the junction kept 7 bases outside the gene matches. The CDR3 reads CASSGAGGGQPQHF. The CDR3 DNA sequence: TGTGCCAGCAGCGGCGCAGGGGGAGGCCAGCCCCAGCATTTT.

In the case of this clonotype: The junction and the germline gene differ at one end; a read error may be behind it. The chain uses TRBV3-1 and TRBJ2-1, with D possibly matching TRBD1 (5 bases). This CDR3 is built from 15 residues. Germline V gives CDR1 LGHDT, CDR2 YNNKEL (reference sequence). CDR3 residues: CASSQDGATYNEQLF. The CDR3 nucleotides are TGTGCCAGCAGCCAAGATGGGGCGACCTACAATGAGCAGCTCTTC.